Presented here are 22 T cell receptor beta chains from one specimen sequenced in a study of T-cell reconstitution after alpha-beta-depleted transplantation in children. Preparation of the TCRbeta library involved a method that used unique molecular identifiers. TCRdb analysed the PCR reads with MiXCR anew, one entry per CDR3 protein. The sample has some 600,000 distinct CDR3 sequences; about an eighth are singletons. The sample consisted of PBMCs, mostly from graft donor cells, taken 360 days after TCRalphabeta/CD19-depleted stem cell transplant. The receptors derive from a male patient aged 10-17 years who had a stem cell transplant for acute myeloid leukemia, so the T cells may come from the graft donor.

This clonotype has more than one count but fewer than ten. V is TRBV9 and J is TRBJ2-7; TRBD2 aligns across 7 bases. The V gene end was trimmed by 4 bases and the J gene end by 0 bases; junction bases not matched to a gene: 7. The CDR3 consists of 15 residues. CDR1 is SGDLS, CDR2 YYNGEE, per germline. This chain's CDR3 is CASSPQRDYSYEQYF. CDR3 DNA sequence: TGTGCCAGCAGCCCCCAGCGGGACTACTCCTACGAGCAGTACTTC.

This clonotype was observed a handful of times. The chain uses TRBV2 and TRBJ2-1; D gene ambiguous. The V end lost 3 bases, the J end lost 0 bases, and 12 bases lay between the germline ends. This CDR3 comprises 16 residues. The germline CDR1 and CDR2 sequences are SNHLY and FYNNEI. Written as DNA, the CDR3 is TGTGCCAGCAGTGATGTTTTCAGGAGCTCCTACAATGAGCAGTTCTTC. It codes for CASSDVFRSSYNEQFF.

CDR3 in DNA: TGCAGTGCCCGAGGACTAGCTAACTCTTACGAGCAGTACTTC. As protein: CSARGLANSYEQYF. V gene TRBV20-1 combines with J gene TRBJ2-7, with 8 bases aligning to TRBD2. The CDR3 length is 14 residues. Germline V CDR1 and CDR2: DFQATT, SNEGSKA (reference sequence). V was pared by 6 bases and J by 4 bases, with 11 bases of the junction left unmatched.

This clonotype was detected only a few times. The chain employs TRBV11-2 and TRBJ2-4; 9 bases are a match to TRBD1. With V trimmed by 4 bases and J by 3 bases, 16 bases remained unmatched. The CDR3 runs to 19 residues. CDR1 and CDR2 from the germline V gene are SGHAT and FQNNGV. In DNA form, the CDR3 reads TGTGCCAGCAGCTCCTATCGACCGGGACAGGGTTTGAGCAAAAACATTCAGTACTTC. Its protein product is CASSSYRPGQGLSKNIQYF.

This clonotype was picked up a small number of times. The V and J genes are TRBV9 and TRBJ1-1, with a possible D match to TRBD1 (5 bases). The CDR3 loop spans 14 amino acids. Germline V gene data show CDR1 as SGDLS and CDR2 as YYNGEE. V gave up 2 bases and J gave up 6 bases, with 14 bases separating them. CDR3 nucleotide sequence: TGTGCCAGCAGCGTCACGGGCCTGGGGGCTGAAGCTTTCTTT. It specifies CASSVTGLGAEAFF.

The sample holds a few counts of this clonotype. The chain uses TRBV21-1 and TRBJ2-7; TRBD2, the table's D call, lacks a check against the DNA. TRBV21-1 is recorded as a pseudogene. The CDR3 runs 18 residues. The DNA of the CDR3 is TGTGCCAGCAGCAAAGGATGGGGACGGCGGACAACTCCCTACGAGCAGTACTTC. It encodes CASSKGWGRRTTPYEQYF.

This rearrangement joins TRBV3-1 to TRBJ2-3; D is possibly TRBD2 (7 bases). This CDR3 spans 16 amino acids. Germline V gives CDR1 LGHDT, CDR2 YNNKEL (reference sequence). V was pared by 7 bases and J by 2 bases, with 19 bases between. The CDR3 region is CASKLRGAGATDTQYF. The DNA for the CDR3 is TGTGCCAGCAAACTCAGAGGCGCGGGGGCCACAGATACGCAGTATTTT.

The J gene is TRBJ1-1, the V gene TRBV3-1; D is perhaps TRBD1 (6 bases). Germline V lookup: CDR1 LGHDT, CDR2 YNNKEL (reference sequence). The CDR3 extends over 14 amino acids. The V end lost 5 bases, the J end lost 8 bases, and 18 bases lay between the germline ends. CDR3 sequence reads: CASSSWAGDREAFF. CDR3 DNA sequence: TGTGCCAGCAGCTCATGGGCGGGAGACAGGGAAGCTTTCTTT.

This clonotype came up many times. The J gene is TRBJ2-3, the V gene TRBV20-1, with a tentative D call TRBD2 (6 bases). There are 16 residues in the CDR3. Trimming pared 5 bases from V and 2 bases from J, leaving 20 bases between. CDR1 is DFQATT and CDR2 is SNEGSKA in the germline V gene (reference sequence). Written as DNA, the CDR3 is TGCAGTGCTCCCCTTTGGACTACCGAAGCCACAGATACGCAGTATTTT. It is translated as CSAPLWTTEATDTQYF.

This clonotype has only a few counts. The chain joins TRBV20-1 to TRBJ2-1, with 7 nucleotides matching TRBD2. The CDR3 is made up of 14 amino acids. Losses at the gene ends were 3 bases for V and 7 bases for J; bases not matched to a gene: 9. Germline CDR1 and CDR2: DFQATT and SNEGSKA (reference sequence). CDR3 DNA sequence: TGCAGTGCTAGTTGGATCGGGAGGTTAAATGAGCAGTTCTTC. This translates into CSASWIGRLNEQFF.

The chain uses TRBV20-1 and TRBJ2-7; D gene unclear. The germline gives CDR1 DFQATT, CDR2 SNEGSKA (reference sequence). V was cut by 6 bases and J by 5 bases, with 23 bases left in between. CDR3 length: 15 residues. CDR3 protein: CSAEKIEPFGDEQYF. In DNA form, the CDR3 reads TGCAGTGCCGAGAAGATAGAGCCTTTTGGGGACGAGCAGTACTTC.

The rearrangement joins TRBV6-1 to TRBJ2-3, with D tentatively TRBD2 (6 bases). This CDR3 region has 15 residues. V was clipped by 7 bases and J by 1 base, with 15 bases between them. Germline CDR1 reads MNHNS; CDR2 reads SASEGT. CDR3 DNA: TGTGCCAGCACCTCGGGGAGGCATGGCACAGATACGCAGTATTTT. Amino acids: CASTSGRHGTDTQYF.

In its sample, this clonotype was seen many times. This sequence joins TRBV9 and TRBJ2-1; D perhaps matches TRBD1 (6 bases). CDR3 length: 15 residues. The germline gives CDR1 SGDLS, CDR2 YYNGEE. V was cut by 0 bases and J by 0 bases, with 7 bases left in between. The CDR3 is CASSVEGGSYNEQFF. CDR3 sequence (DNA): TGTGCCAGCAGCGTAGAAGGGGGCTCCTACAATGAGCAGTTCTTC.

This rearrangement joins TRBV28 to TRBJ2-7; possible D gene TRBD2, 6 bases. Trimming stripped 2 bases from V and 6 bases from J, with 20 bases between. CDR3 size: 16 residues. In germline, CDR1 is MDHEN, CDR2 SYDVKM. Here the CDR3 DNA reads TGTGCCAGCAGTTTAGATGGCGTCCCCCGGAGGGCCGAGCAGTACTTC. Protein: CASSLDGVPRRAEQYF.

At least ten counts were recorded for this clonotype. V is TRBV12-3 or TRBV12-4 and J is TRBJ2-3; TRBD2 matches 9 bases. The CDR3 contains 14 residues. Germline trimming cut 6 bases from V and 6 bases from J; bases unmatched to any gene: 7. CDR3 nucleotide sequence: TGTGCCAGCAGCAATAGCGGGAGAAGGGATACGCAGTATTTT. This translates into CASSNSGRRDTQYF.

The chain carries TRBV29-1 and TRBJ2-5; TRBD1 matches 7 bases. Germline-derived CDR1 and CDR2 are SQVTM and ANQGSEA. The CDR3 covers 14 residues. V lost 7 bases to trimming and J lost 5 bases; unmatched junction nucleotides: 13. CDR3 coding DNA: TGCAGCGCCAGACAGGGTTCGGGGTTGGAGACCCAGTACTTC. Its translation: CSARQGSGLETQYF.

This clonotype was found a few times. The chain links TRBV4-3 to TRBJ1-2; D perhaps matches TRBD1 (5 bases). Per the germline V gene, CDR1 is LGHNA and CDR2 is YSLEER. This CDR3 is 16 amino acids long. V was clipped by 4 bases and J by 4 bases, with 19 bases between them. As DNA, the CDR3 is TGCGCCAGCAGCCCCCCGGGGCTCTCAAGTGGCTATGGCTACACCTTC. It yields the protein CASSPPGLSSGYGYTF.

This clonotype was picked up a small number of times. The chain couples TRBV7-8 to TRBJ2-7, with a possible D match to TRBD2 (6 bases). The CDR3 covers 15 residues. V was clipped by 0 bases and J by 1 base, with 10 bases between them. Per germline, CDR1 SGHVS and CDR2 FQNEAQ. This chain's CDR3 is CASSLAGLPSYEQYF. CDR3 coding DNA: TGTGCCAGCAGCTTAGCAGGACTACCTTCCTACGAGCAGTACTTC.

The rearrangement joins TRBV3-1 to TRBJ2-7; a weak D match, TRBD2 (6 bases). V dropped 0 bases and J dropped 7 bases, with 13 bases sitting between them. This CDR3 contains 14 residues. Germline assignment: CDR1 LGHDT and CDR2 YNNKEL (reference sequence). The CDR3 loop reads CASSQEEGLREQYF. For the CDR3, the DNA is TGTGCCAGCAGCCAAGAGGAGGGACTTCGAGAGCAGTACTTC.

This clonotype showed up many times. The chain links TRBV7-9 to TRBJ2-2, with TRBD1 identical over 8 bases. Germline assignment: CDR1 SEHNR and CDR2 FQNEAQ (reference sequence). V lost 4 bases to trimming and J lost 1 base; unmatched junction nucleotides: 5. The CDR3 sequence is 16 residues long. CDR3: CASSSWGQENTGELFF. DNA for the CDR3: TGTGCCAGCAGCTCATGGGGACAGGAGAACACCGGGGAGCTGTTTTTT. Looking up the rest from reference TRBV7-9 and TRBJ2-2 gives the full variable domain: DTGVSQNPRHKITKRGQNVTFRCDPISEHNRLYWYRQTLGQGPEFLTYFQNEAQLEKSRLLSDRFSAERPKGSFSTLEIQRTEQGDSAMYLCASSSWGQENTGELFFGEGSRLTVL.

This clonotype has only a few counts. The J gene is TRBJ2-1, the V gene TRBV27, with D possibly matching TRBD2 (7 bases). The CDR3 spans 17 residues. V was clipped by 7 bases and J by 1 base, with 20 bases between them. The germline V gene has CDR1 MNHEY and CDR2 SMNVEV (reference sequence). CDR3 bases: TGTGCCAGCACCTCCCAAGGGGGGGGAATGTCCTACAATGAGCAGTTCTTC. It translates to CASTSQGGGMSYNEQFF.

This clonotype was found many times. V is TRBV4-1 and J is TRBJ2-3; no definite D call. The germline V gene encodes CDR1 MGHRA and CDR2 YSYEKL. V shed 1 base and J shed 6 bases, with 8 bases lying between them. The CDR3 runs to 13 residues. The CDR3 DNA follows: TGCGCCAGCAGCCAAGTCACCAGCGATACGCAGTATTTT. Translation: CASSQVTSDTQYF.